This T cell receptor beta chain was sequenced during a study of T-cell reconstitution after alpha-beta-depleted transplantation in children. This clonotype has a count of ten or more. The antigen is undetermined. Whole-study results and caveats: Reportedly, only several hundred clones from non-depleted graft cells drove alpha-beta T-cell counts at about two months. When one year had passed after transplant, most T-cell counts and diversity came from newly produced T cells.

Preparation of the TCRbeta library used unique molecular identifiers. TCRdb itself ran the PCR reads through MiXCR, one entry per CDR3 protein. There are around 100,000 distinct CDR3 sequences in the sample; around 5.9% occur only once, and 6.1% lies in the top ten. The CDR3 runs to 14 residues. CDR1 and CDR2 (germline): LGHDT, YNNKEL (reference sequence). Trimming left V 6 bases short and J 8 bases short, with 19 bases between. Source: PBMCs, mostly from graft donor cells, taken 60 days after TCRalphabeta/CD19-depleted stem cell transplant. This chain uses TRBV3-1 with TRBJ1-2; D is perhaps TRBD1 (5 bases). The TCR originated in a female patient aged 2-15 years who had a stem cell transplant for Fanconi anemia, so the T cells may come from the graft donor. In DNA form, the CDR3 reads TGTGCCAGCAGGCCAGGGCAGAACTATGGGGGCTACACCTTC. This codes for CASRPGQNYGGYTF.